This T cell receptor (beta chain) appears in the sequencing data of a study of blood T cell repertoires in COVID-19. Clones were read by immunoSEQ multiplex PCR, and TCRdb kept only the in-frame ones, dropping some. The sample carries roughly 500,000 clones, around nine tenths recorded once. Sequences were obtained from PBMCs or T cells enriched from blood (not recorded which). The origin of this receptor is a woman between 40 and 55 years old who had recovered from COVID-19.

The CDR3 loop is CASSPRTSGYEQYF. The CDR3 DNA is TGTGCCAGCAGCCCCCGGACTAGCGGATACGAGCAGTACTTC. The chain uses TRBV3-1 (or the pseudogene TRBV3-2) and TRBJ2-7, with TRBD2 matching 10 bases. The V and J ends lost 4 bases and 4 bases, in that order; junction bases with no gene match: 4. Germline V CDR1 and CDR2: LGHDT, YNNKEL (reference sequence). The CDR3 consists of 14 residues.